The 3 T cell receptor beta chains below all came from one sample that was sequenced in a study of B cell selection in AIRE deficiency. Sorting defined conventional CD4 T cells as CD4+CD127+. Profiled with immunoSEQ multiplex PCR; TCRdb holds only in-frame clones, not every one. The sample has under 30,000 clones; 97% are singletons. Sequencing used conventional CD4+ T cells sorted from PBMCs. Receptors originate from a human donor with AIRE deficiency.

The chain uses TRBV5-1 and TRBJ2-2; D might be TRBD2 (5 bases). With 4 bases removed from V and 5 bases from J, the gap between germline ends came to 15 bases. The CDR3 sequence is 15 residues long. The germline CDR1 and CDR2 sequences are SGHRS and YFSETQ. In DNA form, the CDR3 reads TGCGCCAGCAGCCCGGACTGGGTCGGAACCGGGGAGCTGTTTTTT. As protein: CASSPDWVGTGELFF.

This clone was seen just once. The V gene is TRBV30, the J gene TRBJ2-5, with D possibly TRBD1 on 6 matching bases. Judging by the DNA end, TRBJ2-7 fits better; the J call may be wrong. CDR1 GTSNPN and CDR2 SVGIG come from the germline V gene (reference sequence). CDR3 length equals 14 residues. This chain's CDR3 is CAWSLVGGIYEQYF. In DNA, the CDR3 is TGTGCCTGGAGTTTAGTAGGGGGAATCTACGAGCAGTACTTC.

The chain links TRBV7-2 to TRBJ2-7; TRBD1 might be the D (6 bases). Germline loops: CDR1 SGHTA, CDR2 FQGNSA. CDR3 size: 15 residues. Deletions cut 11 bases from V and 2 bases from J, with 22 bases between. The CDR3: CASRGGAERTYEQYF. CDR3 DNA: TGTGCCTCCAGAGGGGGAGCCGAAAGAACCTACGAGCAGTACTTC.